In its sample, the clone carrying this T cell receptor (beta chain) ranks as medium-sized. Profiles of TCR beta VDJ and CDR3 were generated from a genomic DNA template. TCRdb reprocessed the reads with MiXCR, giving one entry per CDR3 protein. The table has roughly 130,000 distinct CDR3 sequences, about half seen once. The source of the sample is a study of CD8+CD57+ T cells in acquired aplastic anemia. In the study overall: An average of 3.2 ug of DNA was obtained from sorted CD4+ and CD8+ cells.

The germline gives CDR1 ENHRY, CDR2 SYGVKD. The CDR3 totals 17 residues. Unmatched junction bases numbered 8, after V lost 0 bases and J lost 4 bases. The receptor comes from a human donor in good health, serving as a control. This sequence joins TRBV10-3 and TRBJ1-4, with TRBD1 matching over 7 bases. The sequencing input was sorted CD4+, CD8+, or CD8+CD57+ T cells (not recorded which) from PBMCs. The CDR3 DNA sequence: TGTGCCATCAGTGAGTCGATTATCGACAGGGATAATGAAAAACTGTTTTTT. Its protein product is CAISESIIDRDNEKLFF.